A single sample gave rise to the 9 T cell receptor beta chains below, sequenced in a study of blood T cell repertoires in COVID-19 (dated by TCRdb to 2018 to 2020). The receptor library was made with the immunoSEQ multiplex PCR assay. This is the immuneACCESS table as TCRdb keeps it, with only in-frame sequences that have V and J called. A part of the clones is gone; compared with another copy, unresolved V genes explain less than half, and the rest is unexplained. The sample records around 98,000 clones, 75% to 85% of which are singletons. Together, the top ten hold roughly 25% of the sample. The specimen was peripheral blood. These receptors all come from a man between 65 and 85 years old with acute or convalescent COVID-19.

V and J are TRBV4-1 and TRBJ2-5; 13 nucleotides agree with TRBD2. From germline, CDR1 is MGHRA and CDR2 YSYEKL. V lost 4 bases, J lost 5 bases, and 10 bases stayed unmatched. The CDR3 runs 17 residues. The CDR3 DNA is TGCGCCAGCAGCCTCCGAAGGGGGACTAGCGGGACCGAGACCCAGTACTTC. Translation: CASSLRRGTSGTETQYF.

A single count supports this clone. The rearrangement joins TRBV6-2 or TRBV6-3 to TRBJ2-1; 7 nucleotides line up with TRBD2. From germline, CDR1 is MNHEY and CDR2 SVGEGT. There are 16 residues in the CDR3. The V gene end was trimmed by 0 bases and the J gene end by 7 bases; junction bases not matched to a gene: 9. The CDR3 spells CASSYSLADLSNEQFF. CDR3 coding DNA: TGTGCCAGCAGTTACTCGCTAGCGGACCTATCGAATGAGCAGTTCTTC.

This CDR3 reads CATSDPGLANTGELFF. CDR3 sequence (DNA): TGTGCCACCAGTGATCCGGGACTAGCGAACACCGGGGAGCTGTTTTTT. The V and J genes are TRBV24-1 and TRBJ2-2, with TRBD2 matching over 8 bases. Unmatched junction bases numbered 2, after V lost 3 bases and J lost 0 bases. From germline, CDR1 is KGHDR and CDR2 SFDVKD. The CDR3 is made up of 16 amino acids.

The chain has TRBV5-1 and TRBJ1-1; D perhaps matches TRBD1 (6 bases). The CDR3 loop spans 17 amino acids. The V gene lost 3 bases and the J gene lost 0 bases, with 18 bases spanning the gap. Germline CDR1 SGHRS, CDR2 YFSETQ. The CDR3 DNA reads TGCGCCAGCAGCTCCGATAAAGGGGGAGTATTGAACACTGAAGCTTTCTTT. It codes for CASSSDKGGVLNTEAFF. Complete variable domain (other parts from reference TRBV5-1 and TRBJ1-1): KAGVTQTPRYLIKTRGQQVTLSCSPISGHRSVSWYQQTPGQGLQFLFEYFSETQRNKGNFPGRFSGRQFSNSRSEMNVSTLELGDSALYLCASSSDKGGVLNTEAFFGQGTRLTVV.

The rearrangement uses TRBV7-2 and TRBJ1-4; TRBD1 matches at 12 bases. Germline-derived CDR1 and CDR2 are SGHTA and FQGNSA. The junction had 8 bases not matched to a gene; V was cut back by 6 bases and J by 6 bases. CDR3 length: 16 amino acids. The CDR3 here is CASSLAGTGGHEKLFF. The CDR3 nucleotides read TGTGCCAGCAGTCTAGCCGGGACAGGGGGCCATGAAAAACTGTTTTTT.

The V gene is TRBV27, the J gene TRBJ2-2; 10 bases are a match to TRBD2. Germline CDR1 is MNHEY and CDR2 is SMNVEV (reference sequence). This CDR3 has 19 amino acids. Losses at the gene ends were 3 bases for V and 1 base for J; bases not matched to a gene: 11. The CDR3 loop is CASSFKSGRAVENTGELFF. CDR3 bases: TGTGCCAGCAGTTTTAAGAGCGGGAGGGCGGTGGAGAACACCGGGGAGCTGTTTTTT.

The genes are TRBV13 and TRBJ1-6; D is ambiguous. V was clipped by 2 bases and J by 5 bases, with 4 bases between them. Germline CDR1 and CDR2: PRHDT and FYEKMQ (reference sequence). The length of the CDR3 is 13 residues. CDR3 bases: TGTGCCAGCAGCTTAACAGATAATTCACCCCTCCACTTT. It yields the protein CASSLTDNSPLHF.

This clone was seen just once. CDR3 in DNA: TGTGCCACCAGTGACCCCAACAGCGGTACCTACGAGCAGTACTTC. It encodes CATSDPNSGTYEQYF. The chain couples TRBV24-1 to TRBJ2-7; TRBD2 is a possible D gene (5 bases). Deletions cut 4 bases from V and 2 bases from J, with 14 bases between. The CDR3 covers 15 residues. Per the germline V gene, CDR1 is KGHDR and CDR2 is SFDVKD.

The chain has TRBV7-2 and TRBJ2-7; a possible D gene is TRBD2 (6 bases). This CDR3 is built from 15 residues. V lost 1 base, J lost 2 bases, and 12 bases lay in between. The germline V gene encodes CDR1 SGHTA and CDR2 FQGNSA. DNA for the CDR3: TGTGCCAGCAGCTTAGTGGGAGGAAAGCCCTACGAGCAGTACTTC. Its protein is CASSLVGGKPYEQYF.